Presented here are 2 T cell receptor beta chains from one specimen sequenced in a study of early T cells in non-severe SARS-CoV-2 infection listed by TCRdb under 2021. Libraries were made using 5' RACE. Sequencer: NextSeq 500. The public reads were quality trimmed at Q25 with fastp and then assembled into clones with MiXCR by TCRdb, keeping productive beta chains. Every CDR3 protein is listed once, alongside the most common genes and DNA of its rows. For this sample there are fewer than 70,000 distinct CDR3 sequences; about 4.9% appear just once. Of the sample, 3% to 4.5% falls within the top ten clones. Sequenced here: whole blood, sampled at baseline. These receptors originate from an adult who was a healthcare worker with PCR-confirmed SARS-CoV-2 infection or an uninfected control (not recorded which). The donor label of this sample is uncertain.

This clonotype was detected only a few times. The V call is TRBV28, the J call TRBJ1-3; D is unresolved. There are 15 residues in the CDR3. Germline assignment: CDR1 MDHEN and CDR2 SYDVKM. V was pared by 5 bases and J by 0 bases, with 11 bases between. This CDR3 is CASSLTRISGNTIYF. The CDR3 nucleotides read TGTGCCAGCAGTCTGACACGAATCTCTGGAAACACCATATATTTT.

This clonotype was seen at least ten times. This chain joins TRBV18 and TRBJ2-3; D unclear. Trimming shortened V by 3 bases and J by 0 bases, and 1 base separated the two germline ends. Germline lookup yields CDR1 KGHSH and CDR2 LQKENI. This CDR3 contains 12 residues. CDR3 DNA: TGTGCCAGCTCACCTAGCACAGATACGCAGTATTTT. Amino acid sequence: CASSPSTDTQYF.